Each of the 5 T cell receptor beta chains below was sequenced from the same sample in a study of blood T cell repertoires in COVID-19. Here immunoSEQ multiplex PCR was the method, and the copy in TCRdb shows in-frame clones only, minus some. This repertoire shows over 65,000 clones, around 85% found once; its top ten account for about 12%. Sequenced sample: peripheral blood. These receptors were taken from a human donor in a cohort sampled during active COVID-19.

V gene TRBV6-5 combines with J gene TRBJ1-1; no reliable D call. Trimming stripped 0 bases from V and 2 bases from J, with 10 bases between. The CDR3 runs 15 residues. CDR1 and CDR2 from the germline V gene are MNHEY and SVGAGI. The CDR3 DNA sequence: TGTGCCAGCAGTTACTCGTTCCAGTTTAACACTGAAGCTTTCTTT. Translation: CASSYSFQFNTEAFF.

The rearrangement links TRBV19 to TRBJ2-7; D not certain. CDR1 LNHDA and CDR2 SQIVND come from the germline V gene (reference sequence). This CDR3 is 13 amino acids long. V lost 4 bases to trimming and J lost 2 bases, with 9 bases between them. The CDR3 reads CASSTTLTYEQYF. The CDR3 DNA is TGTGCCAGTAGTACGACATTAACCTACGAGCAGTACTTC.

The genes are TRBV7-9 and TRBJ2-7, with 7 bases fitting TRBD1. Germline V gene sequence: CDR1 SEHNR, CDR2 FQNEAQ (reference sequence). The CDR3 consists of 12 residues. After removal of 10 bases from V and 2 bases from J, the junction contained 5 bases not matched to a gene. CDR3 DNA: TGTGCCACCGGGACAGCGACCTACGAGCAGTACTTC. It is translated as CATGTATYEQYF.

The count of this clone is one. This chain uses TRBV5-1 with TRBJ2-2; 11 nucleotides match TRBD2. There are 17 residues in the CDR3. Germline V CDR1 and CDR2: SGHRS, YFSETQ. The ends lost 2 bases at V and 5 bases at J; junction bases unmatched: 8. CDR3 DNA: TGCGCCAGCAGCTTAGCCCCACTAGCGGGGGTGACCGGGGAGCTGTTTTTT. Its translation is CASSLAPLAGVTGELFF.

V usage is TRBV19 and J usage is TRBJ1-4, with D possibly TRBD1 on 5 matching bases. This CDR3 contains 13 residues. Germline V gene lookup returns CDR1 LNHDA and CDR2 SQIVND (reference sequence). The V gene lost 4 bases and the J gene lost 7 bases, with 10 bases spanning the gap. CDR3 sequence (DNA): TGTGCCAGTAGTAGCGGGACGCCTGAAAAACTGTTTTTT. Its translation: CASSSGTPEKLFF.